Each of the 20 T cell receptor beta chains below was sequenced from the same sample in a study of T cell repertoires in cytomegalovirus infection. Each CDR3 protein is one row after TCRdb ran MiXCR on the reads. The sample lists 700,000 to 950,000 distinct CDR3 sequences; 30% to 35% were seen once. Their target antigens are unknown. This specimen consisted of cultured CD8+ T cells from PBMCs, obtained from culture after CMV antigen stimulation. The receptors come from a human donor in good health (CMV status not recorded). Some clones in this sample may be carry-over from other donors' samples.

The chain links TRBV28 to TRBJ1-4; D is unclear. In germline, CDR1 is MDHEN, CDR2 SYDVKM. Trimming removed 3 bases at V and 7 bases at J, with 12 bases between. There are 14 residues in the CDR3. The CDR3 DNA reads TGTGCCAGCAGTTTTGATAGCCCTGGTGAAAAACTGTTTTTT. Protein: CASSFDSPGEKLFF.

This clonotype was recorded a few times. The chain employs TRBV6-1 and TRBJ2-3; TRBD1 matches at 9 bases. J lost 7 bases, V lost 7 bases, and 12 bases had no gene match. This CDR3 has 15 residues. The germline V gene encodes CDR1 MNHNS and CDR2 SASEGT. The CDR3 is CASNSGTGILNTQYF. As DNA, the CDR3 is TGTGCCAGCAACTCCGGGACAGGGATTCTAAATACGCAGTATTTT.

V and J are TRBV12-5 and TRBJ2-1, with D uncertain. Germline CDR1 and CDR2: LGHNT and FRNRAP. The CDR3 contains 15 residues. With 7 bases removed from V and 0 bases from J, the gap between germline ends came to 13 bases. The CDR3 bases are TGTGCTAGTGCCTGGTGGCTTAGCTCCTACAATGAGCAGTTCTTC. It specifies CASAWWLSSYNEQFF.

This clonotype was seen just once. This CDR3 is CSATQTGANNSPLHF. CDR3 DNA: TGCAGTGCTACACAGACAGGGGCGAATAATTCACCCCTCCACTTT. The chain employs TRBV20-1 and TRBJ1-6, with 8 nucleotides matching TRBD1. The CDR3 runs to 15 residues. V dropped 4 bases and J dropped 5; count of bases not matched to a gene: 7. Germline CDR1 and CDR2: DFQATT and SNEGSKA (reference sequence).

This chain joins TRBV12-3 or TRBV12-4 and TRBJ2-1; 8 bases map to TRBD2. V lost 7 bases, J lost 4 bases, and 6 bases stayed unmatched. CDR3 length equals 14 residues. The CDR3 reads CASNAGGPYNEQFF. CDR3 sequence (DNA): TGTGCCAGCAATGCGGGGGGACCATACAATGAGCAGTTCTTC.

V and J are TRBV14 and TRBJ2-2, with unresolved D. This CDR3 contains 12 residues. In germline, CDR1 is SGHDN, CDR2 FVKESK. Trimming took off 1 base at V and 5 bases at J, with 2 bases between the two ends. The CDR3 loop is CASSQVTGELFF. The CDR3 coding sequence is TGTGCCAGCAGCCAAGTAACCGGGGAGCTGTTTTTT. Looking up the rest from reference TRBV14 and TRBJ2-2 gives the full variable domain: EAGVTQFPSHSVIEKGQTVTLRCDPISGHDNLYWYRRVMGKEIKFLLHFVKESKQDESGMPNNRFLAERTGGTYSTLKVQPAELEDSGVYFCASSQVTGELFFGEGSRLTVL.

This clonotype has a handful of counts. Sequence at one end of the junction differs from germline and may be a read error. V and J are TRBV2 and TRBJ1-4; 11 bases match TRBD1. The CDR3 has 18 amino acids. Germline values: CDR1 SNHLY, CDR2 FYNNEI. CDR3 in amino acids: CASRGPGQGDTTNEKLFF. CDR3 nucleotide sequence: TGTGCCAGCAGGGGTCCGGGACAGGGGGATACAACGAATGAAAAACTGTTTTTT.

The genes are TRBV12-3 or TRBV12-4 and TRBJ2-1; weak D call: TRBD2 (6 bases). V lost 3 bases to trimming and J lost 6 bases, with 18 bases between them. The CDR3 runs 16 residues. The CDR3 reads CASSLPLTGGVNEQFF. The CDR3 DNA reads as TGTGCCAGCAGTTTGCCCCTAACAGGAGGGGTCAATGAGCAGTTCTTC.

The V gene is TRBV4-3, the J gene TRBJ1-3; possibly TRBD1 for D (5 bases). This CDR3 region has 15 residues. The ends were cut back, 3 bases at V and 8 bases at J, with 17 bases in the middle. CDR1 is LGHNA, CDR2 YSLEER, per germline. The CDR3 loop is CASSQVKGISDTIYF. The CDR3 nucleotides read TGCGCCAGCAGCCAGGTTAAGGGGATTAGTGACACCATATATTTT.

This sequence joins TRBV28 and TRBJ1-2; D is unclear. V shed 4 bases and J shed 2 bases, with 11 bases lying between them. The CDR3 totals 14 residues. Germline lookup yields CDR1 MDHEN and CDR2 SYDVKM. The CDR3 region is CASSSIAGNYGYTF. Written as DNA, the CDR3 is TGTGCCAGCAGTTCCATCGCGGGAAACTATGGCTACACCTTC.

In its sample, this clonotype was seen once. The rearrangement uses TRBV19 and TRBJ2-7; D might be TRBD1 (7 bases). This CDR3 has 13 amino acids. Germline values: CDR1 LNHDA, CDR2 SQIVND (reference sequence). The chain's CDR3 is CVSSWGDSYEQYV. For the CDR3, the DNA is TGTGTCAGTAGTTGGGGGGACAGCTACGAGCAGTACGTC.

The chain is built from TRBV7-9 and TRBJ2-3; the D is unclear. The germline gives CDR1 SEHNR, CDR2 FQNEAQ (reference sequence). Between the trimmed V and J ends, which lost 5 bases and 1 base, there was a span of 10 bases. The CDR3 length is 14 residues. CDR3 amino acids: CASSNQLRTDTQYF. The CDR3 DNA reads TGTGCCAGCAGCAACCAACTGCGCACAGATACGCAGTATTTT.

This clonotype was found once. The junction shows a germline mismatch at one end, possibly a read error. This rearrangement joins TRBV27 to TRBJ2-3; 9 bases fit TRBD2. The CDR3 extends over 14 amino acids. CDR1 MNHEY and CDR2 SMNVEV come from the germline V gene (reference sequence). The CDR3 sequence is CAGRRSGGTDTQYF. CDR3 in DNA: TGTGCCGGCAGACGGAGCGGGGGGACTGATACGCAGTATTTT.

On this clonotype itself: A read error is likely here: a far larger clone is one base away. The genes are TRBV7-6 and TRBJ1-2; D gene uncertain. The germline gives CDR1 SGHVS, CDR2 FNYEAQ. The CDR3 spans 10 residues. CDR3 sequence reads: CVSSSYGYTF. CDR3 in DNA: TGTGTCAGCAGCTCCTATGGCTACACCTTC.

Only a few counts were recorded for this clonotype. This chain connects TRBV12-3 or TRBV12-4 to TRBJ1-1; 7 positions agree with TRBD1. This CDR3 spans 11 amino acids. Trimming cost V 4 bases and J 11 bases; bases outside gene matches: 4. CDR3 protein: CASSWTGGAFF. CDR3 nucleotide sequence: TGTGCCAGCAGTTGGACAGGTGGGGCTTTCTTT.

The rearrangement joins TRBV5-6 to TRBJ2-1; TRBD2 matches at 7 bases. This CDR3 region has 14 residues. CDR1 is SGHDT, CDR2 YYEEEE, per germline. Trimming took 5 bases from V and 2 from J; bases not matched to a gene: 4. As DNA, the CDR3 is TGTGCCAGCAGGGGCGGGGGAACCTACAATGAGCAGTTCTTC. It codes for CASRGGGTYNEQFF.

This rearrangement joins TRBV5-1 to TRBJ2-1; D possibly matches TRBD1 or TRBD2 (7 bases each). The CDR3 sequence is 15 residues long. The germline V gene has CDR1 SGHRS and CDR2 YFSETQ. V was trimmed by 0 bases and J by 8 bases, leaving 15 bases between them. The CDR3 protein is CASSLARGGLDEQFF. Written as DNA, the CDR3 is TGCGCCAGCAGCTTGGCCAGGGGGGGGTTGGATGAGCAGTTCTTC. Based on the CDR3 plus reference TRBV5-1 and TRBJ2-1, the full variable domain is KAGVTQTPRYLIKTRGQQVTLSCSPISGHRSVSWYQQTPGQGLQFLFEYFSETQRNKGNFPGRFSGRQFSNSRSEMNVSTLELGDSALYLCASSLARGGLDEQFFGPGTRLTVL.

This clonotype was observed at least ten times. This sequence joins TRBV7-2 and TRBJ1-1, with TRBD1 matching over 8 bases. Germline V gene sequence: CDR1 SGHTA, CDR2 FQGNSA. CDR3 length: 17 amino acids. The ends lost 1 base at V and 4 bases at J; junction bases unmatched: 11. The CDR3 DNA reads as TGTGCCAGCAGCTTAGTCTCAGGGGGCCTGGTGATCACTGAAGCTTTCTTT. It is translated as CASSLVSGGLVITEAFF.

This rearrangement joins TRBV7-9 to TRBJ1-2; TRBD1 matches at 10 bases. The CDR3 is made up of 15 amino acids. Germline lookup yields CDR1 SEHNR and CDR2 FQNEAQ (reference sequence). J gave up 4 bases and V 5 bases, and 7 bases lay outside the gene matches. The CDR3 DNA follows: TGTGCCAGCAGCGACCGGGACAGGGGTTCCTATGGCTACACCTTC. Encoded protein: CASSDRDRGSYGYTF.

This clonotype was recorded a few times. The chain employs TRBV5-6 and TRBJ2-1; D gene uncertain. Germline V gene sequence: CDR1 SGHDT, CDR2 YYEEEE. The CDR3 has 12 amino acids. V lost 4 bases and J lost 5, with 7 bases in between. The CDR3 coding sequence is TGTGCCAGCAGCCTACCTAACAATGAGCAGTTCTTC. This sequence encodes CASSLPNNEQFF.